This TCR beta chain was retrieved from a study of identical twins. TCRdb re-derived calls from the 5' RACE reads in MiXCR, one entry per CDR3 protein. The table shows 750,000 to 950,000 distinct CDR3 sequences, with roughly 12% occurring only once. This clonotype was seen at least ten times. CDR1 is SGHAT, CDR2 FQNNGV, per germline. CDR3 length equals 14 residues. Unmatched junction bases numbered 4, after V lost 1 base and J lost 7 bases. In addition, the sample was reused for a study of yellow fever vaccine responses in identical twins.

The sequenced sample consisted of PBMCs. This receptor was taken from a woman between 18 and 30 years old in good health. The chain employs TRBV11-2 and TRBJ2-1; the match to TRBD1 covers 7 bases. The CDR3 sequence: CASSLAVRGNEQFF. CDR3 DNA sequence: TGTGCCAGCAGCTTAGCGGTCAGGGGGAATGAGCAGTTCTTC.